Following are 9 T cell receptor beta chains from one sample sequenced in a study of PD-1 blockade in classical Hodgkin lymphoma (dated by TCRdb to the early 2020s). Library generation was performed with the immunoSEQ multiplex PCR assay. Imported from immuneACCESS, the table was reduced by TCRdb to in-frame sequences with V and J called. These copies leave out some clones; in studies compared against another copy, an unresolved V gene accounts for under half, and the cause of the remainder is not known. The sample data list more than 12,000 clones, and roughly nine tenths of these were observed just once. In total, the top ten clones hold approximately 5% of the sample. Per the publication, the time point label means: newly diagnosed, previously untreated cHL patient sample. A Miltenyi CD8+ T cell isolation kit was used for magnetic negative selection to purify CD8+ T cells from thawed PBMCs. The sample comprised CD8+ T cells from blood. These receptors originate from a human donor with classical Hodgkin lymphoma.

The CDR3 DNA is TGCGCCAGCAGCCAAGATCGGGTTCTCCTATACAGCTCCTACAATGAGCAGTTCTTC. As protein: CASSQDRVLLYSSYNEQFF. This chain joins TRBV4-1 and TRBJ2-1; D is uncertain. Germline assignment: CDR1 MGHRA and CDR2 YSYEKL. The ends were cut back, 0 bases at V and 0 bases at J, with 18 bases in the middle. The CDR3 totals 19 residues.

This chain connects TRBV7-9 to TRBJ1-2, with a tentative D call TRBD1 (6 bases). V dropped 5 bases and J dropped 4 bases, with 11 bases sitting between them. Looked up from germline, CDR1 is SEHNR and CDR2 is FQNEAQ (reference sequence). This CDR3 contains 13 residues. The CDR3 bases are TGTGCCAGCAGCGTAGGGACACCCTATGGCTACACCTTC. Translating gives CASSVGTPYGYTF.

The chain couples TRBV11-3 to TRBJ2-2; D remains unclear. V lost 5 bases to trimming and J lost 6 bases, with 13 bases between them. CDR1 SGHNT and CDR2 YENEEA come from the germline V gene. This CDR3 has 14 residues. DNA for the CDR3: TGTGCCAGCAGCGACTCCCTAAGACCCGGGGAGCTGTTTTTT. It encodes CASSDSLRPGELFF.

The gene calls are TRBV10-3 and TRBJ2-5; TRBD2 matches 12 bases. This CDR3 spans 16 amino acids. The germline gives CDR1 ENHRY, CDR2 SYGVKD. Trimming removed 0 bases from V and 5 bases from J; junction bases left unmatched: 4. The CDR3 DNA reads TGTGCCATCAGTGAGTCACTAGCGGGAGGTCAGGAGACCCAGTACTTC. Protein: CAISESLAGGQETQYF.

The DNA of the CDR3 is TGCGCCAGCTCCTTTACGGGGGATGAGCAGTTCTTC. Protein sequence: CASSFTGDEQFF. The chain couples TRBV4-1 to TRBJ2-1; D is perhaps TRBD2 (6 bases). CDR3 length: 12 residues. Germline V gene lookup returns CDR1 MGHRA and CDR2 YSYEKL. V lost 8 bases and J 8 bases, leaving 13 bases between the germline ends.

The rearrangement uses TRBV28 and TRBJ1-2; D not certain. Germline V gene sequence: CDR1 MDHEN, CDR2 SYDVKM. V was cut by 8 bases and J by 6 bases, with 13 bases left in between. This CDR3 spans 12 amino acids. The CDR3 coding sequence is TGTGCCAGCTCCTTAGGGTCGAATGGCTACACCTTC. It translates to CASSLGSNGYTF.

The chain's CDR3 is CASSVYSGTTDTQYF. The CDR3 nucleotides are TGTGCCAGCAGCGTATACAGCGGGACCACAGATACGCAGTATTTT. This chain connects TRBV9 to TRBJ2-3; 7 bases align to TRBD2. V was pared by 1 base and J by 2 bases, with 4 bases of the junction left unmatched. Germline V lookup: CDR1 SGDLS, CDR2 YYNGEE. The CDR3 loop spans 15 amino acids. The whole variable domain, remainder taken from reference TRBV9 and TRBJ2-3, is DSGVTQTPKHLITATGQRVTLRCSPRSGDLSVYWYQQSLDQGLQFLIQYYNGEERAKGNILERFSAQQFPDLHSELNLSSLELGDSALYFCASSVYSGTTDTQYFGPGTRLTVL.

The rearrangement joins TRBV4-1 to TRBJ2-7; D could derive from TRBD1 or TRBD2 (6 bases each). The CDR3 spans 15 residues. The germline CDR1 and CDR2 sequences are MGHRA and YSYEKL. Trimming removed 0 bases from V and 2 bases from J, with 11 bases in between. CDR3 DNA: TGCGCCAGCAGCCAAGACTCGGGGGCGGCCTACGAGCAGTACTTC. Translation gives CASSQDSGAAYEQYF.

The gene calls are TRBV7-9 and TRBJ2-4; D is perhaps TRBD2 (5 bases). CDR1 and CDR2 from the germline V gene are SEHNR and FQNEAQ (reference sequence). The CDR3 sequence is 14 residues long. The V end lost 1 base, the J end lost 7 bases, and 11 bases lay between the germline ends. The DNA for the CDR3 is TGTGCCAGCAGCTTAGGAGGGCGGACCAACATTCAGTACTTC. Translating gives CASSLGGRTNIQYF.